This entry lists 5 T cell receptor beta chains sequenced from one sample in a study of technical replicates of blood from a handful of donors. Assay: immunoSEQ multiplex PCR; the TCRdb copy retains only in-frame clones and omits some. The table records some 68,000 clones, around 95% of them present only once. Sequencing input: T cells isolated from PBMCs. The receptor set was obtained from a human donor in good health.

This clone has a single count. The genes are TRBV9 and TRBJ2-7, with D tentatively TRBD2 (6 bases). V lost 4 bases to trimming and J lost 0 bases, with 11 bases between them. Germline-derived CDR1 and CDR2 are SGDLS and YYNGEE. The CDR3 loop spans 14 amino acids. The CDR3 here is CASSLAEGSYEQYF. The CDR3 DNA sequence: TGTGCCAGCAGCCTCGCGGAGGGCTCCTACGAGCAGTACTTC.

The chain joins TRBV6-1 to TRBJ2-7; 9 nucleotides line up with TRBD1. The V gene end was trimmed by 8 bases and the J gene end by 5 bases; junction bases not matched to a gene: 13. Germline-derived CDR1 and CDR2 are MNHNS and SASEGT. The CDR3 totals 15 residues. CDR3 loop: CASPEGTGGWNEQYF. CDR3 bases: TGTGCCAGCCCCGAAGGAACAGGGGGCTGGAACGAGCAGTACTTC.

V gene TRBV27 combines with J gene TRBJ2-2, with D maybe TRBD2 (7 bases). The CDR3 is made up of 15 amino acids. V lost 2 bases and J 5 bases, leaving 12 bases between the germline ends. Germline CDR1 is MNHEY and CDR2 is SMNVEV (reference sequence). The CDR3 region is CASSLGGGGTGELFF. The CDR3 DNA sequence: TGTGCCAGCAGTTTAGGAGGGGGGGGGACCGGGGAGCTGTTTTTT.

This chain links TRBV7-9 with TRBJ2-7; 7 bases are a match to TRBD1. After removal of 3 bases from V and 2 bases from J, the junction contained 7 bases not matched to a gene. CDR1 is SEHNR, CDR2 FQNEAQ, per germline (reference sequence). This CDR3 is 15 amino acids long. DNA for the CDR3: TGTGCCAGCAGCTTTGAGACAGGGAGACCCTACGAGCAGTACTTC. It encodes CASSFETGRPYEQYF.

The chain employs TRBV7-9 and TRBJ2-7; 9 positions match TRBD2. The germline V gene has CDR1 SEHNR and CDR2 FQNEAQ (reference sequence). V lost 4 bases and J lost 4; bases outside the gene matches: 8. The CDR3 runs to 15 residues. CDR3 nucleotides: TGTGCCAGCAGCTCGACTAGCGGAGACCTGTACGAGCAGTACTTC. As protein: CASSSTSGDLYEQYF.